Sequencing of this T cell receptor (beta chain) was carried out in a study of T-cell memory formation after mild COVID-19. Overall study results and limits: Cross-reactive memory appears to have joined, as suggested by some responding clones showing up in pre-infection memory.

TCR alpha and TCR beta cDNA libraries carrying sample barcodes and UMIs came from 5'RACE with constant-segment primers. TCRdb reanalysed the 5' RACE reads using MiXCR and keeps one entry per CDR3 protein. The data hold around 200,000 distinct CDR3 sequences, with roughly 10% observed a single time. This clonotype was seen more than once but under ten times. Its matching antigen is unknown. Trimming shortened V by 4 bases and J by 0 bases, and 9 bases separated the two germline ends. Germline values: CDR1 LGHNA, CDR2 YSLEER. This CDR3 contains 15 residues. This receptor was identified in a man between 18 and 29 years old who had mild COVID-19 (a few samples of this study predate the infection). Cell type and time point are not known. The V call is TRBV4-3, the J call TRBJ2-2; TRBD2 might be the D (6 bases). The sequenced sample consisted of PBMCs or a T cell subset sorted from them (not recorded which). CDR3 in DNA: TGCGCCAGCAGCCTCGGGGGAGCGAACACCGGGGAGCTGTTTTTT. This translates into CASSLGGANTGELFF.